The source of this T cell receptor beta chain is a study of T cell clones after liver transplantation. Study outcomes and limitations: Low donor cell numbers restricted donor-reactive repertoire measurement in two subjects.

The CDR3 has 13 amino acids. From germline, CDR1 is MNHNS and CDR2 SASEGT. V gave up 2 bases and J gave up 6 bases, with 11 bases separating them. Generated by immunoSEQ multiplex PCR, the TCRdb table keeps only in-frame clones and is missing some. The table lists roughly 74,000 clones, under 90% of them singletons. Of note for this clone: The antigen is not known.

The clonotype originates from a human donor who received a liver transplant. The chain has TRBV6-1 and TRBJ2-7; unclear D gene. The starting material was CD4+ T cells from blood, obtained before liver transplant. For the CDR3, the DNA is TGTGCCAGCAGTGAAAGGACGGTACGCGAGCAGTACTTC. Protein sequence: CASSERTVREQYF.